The present entry profiles one T cell receptor beta chain with its context. These data are taken from a study of molecular identifiers for immune sequencing clone quantification. TCRdb re-called the PCR reads through MiXCR, storing one row per CDR3 protein. The repertoire includes 460,000 or so distinct CDR3 sequences, 25% of them detected once, and roughly 0.77% sits in the top ten. The receptor was derived from a human donor in good health. Some libraries in this study had Jurkat cell RNA spiked in. The sample comprised naive CD8+ T cells from blood, with Jurkat cell RNA spiked in. Subset specified: FACS-sorted CD8+CD4-CCR7+CD45RA+ naive T cells.

CDR3 in amino acids: CASSPTLGTDNKQFF. CDR3 in DNA: TGCGCCAGCAGCCCAACGCTCGGAACCGACAATAAACAATTCTTC. V usage is TRBV5-1 and J usage is TRBJ2-1; D unresolved. V was trimmed by 4 bases and J by 16 bases, leaving 27 bases between them. CDR3 size: 15 residues. Germline-derived CDR1 and CDR2 are SGHRS and YFSETQ. Variable domain in full (rest from reference TRBV5-1 and TRBJ2-1): KAGVTQTPRYLIKTRGQQVTLSCSPISGHRSVSWYQQTPGQGLQFLFEYFSETQRNKGNFPGRFSGRQFSNSRSEMNVSTLELGDSALYLCASSPTLGTDNKQFFGPGTRLTVL.